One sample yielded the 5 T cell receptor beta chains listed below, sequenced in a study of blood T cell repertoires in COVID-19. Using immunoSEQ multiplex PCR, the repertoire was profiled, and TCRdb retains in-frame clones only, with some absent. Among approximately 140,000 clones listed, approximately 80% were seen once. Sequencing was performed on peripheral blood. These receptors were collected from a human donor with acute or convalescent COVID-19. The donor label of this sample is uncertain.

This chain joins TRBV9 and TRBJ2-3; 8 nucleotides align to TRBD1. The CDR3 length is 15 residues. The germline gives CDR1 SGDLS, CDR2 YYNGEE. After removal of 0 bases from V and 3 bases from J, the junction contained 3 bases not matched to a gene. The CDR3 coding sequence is TGTGCCAGCAGCGTAGGGACAGGGCGGACAGATACGCAGTATTTT. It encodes CASSVGTGRTDTQYF.

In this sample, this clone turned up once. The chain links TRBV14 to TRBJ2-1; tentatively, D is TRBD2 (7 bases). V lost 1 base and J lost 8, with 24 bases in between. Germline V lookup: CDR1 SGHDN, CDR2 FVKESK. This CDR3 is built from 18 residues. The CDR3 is CASSQVKGLRGAEHEQFF. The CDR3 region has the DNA TGTGCCAGCAGCCAAGTAAAAGGTTTACGGGGGGCAGAACATGAGCAGTTCTTC.

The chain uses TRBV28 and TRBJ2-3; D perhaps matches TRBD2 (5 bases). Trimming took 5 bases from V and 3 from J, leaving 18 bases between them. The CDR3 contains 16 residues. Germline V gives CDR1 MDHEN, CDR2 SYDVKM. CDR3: CASSPRTSYTTDTQYF. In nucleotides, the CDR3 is TGTGCCAGCAGTCCGCGGACTTCTTACACTACAGATACGCAGTATTTT. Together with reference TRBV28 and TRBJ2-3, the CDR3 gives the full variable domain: DVKVTQSSRYLVKRTGEKVFLECVQDMDHENMFWYRQDPGLGLRLIYFSYDVKMKEKGDIPEGYSVSREKKERFSLILESASTNQTSMYLCASSPRTSYTTDTQYFGPGTRLTVL.

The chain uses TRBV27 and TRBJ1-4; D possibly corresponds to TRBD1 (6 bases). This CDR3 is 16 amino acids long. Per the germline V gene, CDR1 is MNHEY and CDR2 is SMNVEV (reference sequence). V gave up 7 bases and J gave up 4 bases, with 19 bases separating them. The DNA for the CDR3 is TGTGCCAGCACTGCGACGCTAGGGGGTTTTAATGAAAAACTGTTTTTT. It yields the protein CASTATLGGFNEKLFF.

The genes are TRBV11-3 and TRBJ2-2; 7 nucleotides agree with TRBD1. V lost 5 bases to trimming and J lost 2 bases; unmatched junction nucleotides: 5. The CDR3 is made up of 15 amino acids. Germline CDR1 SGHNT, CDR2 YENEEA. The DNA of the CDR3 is TGTGCCAGCAGCGGACGACAGGGTAACACCGGGGAGCTGTTTTTT. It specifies CASSGRQGNTGELFF.